This T cell receptor (beta chain) is from a study of cytomegalovirus exposure and HLA in healthy donors. Findings of the study overall: A later analysis linked a missense DCLRE1C variant to TCR beta V- and J-gene trimming.

As regards this clone: Its target is not known.

The CDR3 extends over 13 amino acids. V lost 0 bases to trimming and J lost 7 bases, with 7 bases between them. In germline, CDR1 is MNHEY, CDR2 SMNVEV (reference sequence). Both 60 Vbeta primers and 13 Jbeta primers went into the PCR. Assay used: immunoSEQ multiplex PCR; TCRdb lists only in-frame clones, some missing. This sample carries roughly 48,000 clones, around 72% of them seen once, and the ten largest clones take about 3%. The chain uses TRBV27 and TRBJ2-4; D is unresolved. The origin of this receptor is a young man in good health and CMV-seronegative. Sequencing input: PBMCs. The CDR3 loop is CASSLSSLNIQYF. The DNA of the CDR3 is TGTGCCAGCAGTTTATCTTCCCTGAACATTCAGTACTTC.